The clone carrying this T cell receptor beta chain was found many times. As yet, its antigen is unknown. This sample is part of a study of read filtering for tumor transcriptome and immune sequencing. Study context: Among patients, 17 were male and some 15 female, aged about 45 to 80 (mean approximately 60). Notes on the study in general: Even smaller IR-seq throughput identified most shared clonotypes. The sorted CD138-negative fraction was a mixed bone marrow immune population, not purified T cells.

Molecular barcoded adaptors covering alpha/delta and beta/gamma chains were used on roughly 400 ng RNA. TCRdb itself ran the reads through MiXCR, one entry per CDR3 protein. The sample records more than 100,000 distinct CDR3 sequences, 10% to 15% being singletons. The receptor's source is a donor at least 40 years old with multiple myeloma. Material for sequencing was a population of CD138-negative cells sorted from bone marrow.

As DNA, the CDR3 is TGCGCCAGCAGTGGTGTCCTATCAGGCAATGAGCAGTTCTTC. Amino acids: CASSGVLSGNEQFF. The chain recombines TRBV5-1 with TRBJ2-1, with no clear D. CDR3 length: 14 residues. V was shortened by 5 bases and J by 6 bases, with 15 bases between the two germline ends. The germline CDR1 and CDR2 sequences are SGHRS and YFSETQ.